A selection of T cell receptor beta chains follows, all from one sample in a study of T cell responses to AZD1222 COVID-19 vaccine. Method: immunoSEQ multiplex PCR; TCRdb's copy keeps in-frame clones and lacks some. The data contain under 200,000 clones, roughly 92% of them seen just once; the ten biggest clones take up about 0.64%. The sample here was peripheral blood, taken on day 0 of AZD1222 vaccination. The receptors come from an adult in good health. The CDR3 runs from the conserved cysteine through the conserved F or W. The D gene is left open where the match is weak. Size tells how often a clone was seen (once, few, many) or the class of an expanded clone, and some rows leave it out.

>.|.|TRBV19|TRBJ2-7
TGTGCCAGTAGGGCAGGGAGCTCCTACGAGCAGTACTTC
CASRAGSSYEQYF
>TRBD2|once|TRBV4-1|TRBJ2-1
TGCGCCAGCAGCCAAGATCTAGCGGGTAATGAGCAGTTCTTC
CASSQDLAGNEQFF
>.|.|TRBV18|TRBJ1-1
TGTGCCAGCTCCCTATCAGGGGAGGGGACTGAAGCTTTCTTT
CASSLSGEGTEAFF
>.|.|TRBV5-1|TRBJ2-2
TGCGCCAGCAGCCCTGCGGAACTGGACACCGGGGAGCTGTTTTTT
CASSPAELDTGELFF
>.|.|TRBV6-5|TRBJ1-5
TGTGCCAGCAATTGGGGAGCAAGGAATCAGCCCCAGCATTTT
CASNWGARNQPQHF
>.|.|TRBV9|TRBJ1-4
TGTGCCAGCAGCCCCCGGGGCCCTAATGAAAAACTGTTTTTT
CASSPRGPNEKLFF
>.|.|TRBV27|TRBJ2-5
TGTGCCAGCAGTTCGCAGGGACGCGGGGAGACCCAGTACTTC
CASSSQGRGETQYF
>TRBD1|.|TRBV5-1|TRBJ1-2
TGCGCCAGCAGCTTGGGGACAGGGTTCTATGGCTACACCTTC
CASSLGTGFYGYTF
>.|.|TRBV10-3|TRBJ1-5
TGTGCCATCAGTGAGTCTGGGGGGAGCAATCAGCCCCAGCATTTT
CAISESGGSNQPQHF
>.|.|TRBV15|TRBJ2-7
TGTGCCACCAGCAGAGATCAGGGCAGACCCGAGCAGTACTTC
CATSRDQGRPEQYF
>TRBD1|.|TRBV5-1|TRBJ1-1
TGCGCCAGCAGCTTGGTTCCGGGACAGGCCAAAGCTTTCTTT
CASSLVPGQAKAFF
>.|.|TRBV9|TRBJ1-6
TGTGCCAGCAGCGCTAGGACCGAAATCGTACCTTTCGGTTCACCCCTCCACTTT
CASSARTEIVPFGSPLHF
>.|.|TRBV6-1|TRBJ1-1
TGTGCCAGCAGTGAAGGAGGGATAGAAGCTTTCTTT
CASSEGGIEAFF
>.|.|TRBV5-1|TRBJ2-3
TGCGCCAGCAGCTTGGGTCTGCAAGTACCTAGCACAGATACGCAGTATTTT
CASSLGLQVPSTDTQYF
>.|.|TRBV5-6|TRBJ1-1
TGTGCCAGCAGCTTTGTACTGACAGGTATCACTGAAGCTTTCTTT
CASSFVLTGITEAFF